This TCR beta chain is drawn from a study of T cells in women clearing cervical HPV infection. About the study: Donors had HPV16-related CIN3 or worse; 2 had invasive cancer.

Each participant carried one incident cervical HPV16 infection only. The CDR3 is 14 amino acids. The germline V gene has CDR1 SGHRS and CDR2 YFSETQ. The data were produced by immunoSEQ multiplex PCR, yet TCRdb's version contains in-frame clones alone and is incomplete. Its listing shows tens of thousands of clones. A word on this clone: Sequencing ends 3 residues short of the CDR3 end; the germline J gene provides the rest.

The chain joins TRBV5-1 to TRBJ2-2, with 8 bases identical to TRBD1. Sequencing used blood buffy coat. This TCR was sampled from a woman between 18 and 70 years old with a cervical HPV16 infection that either progressed to CIN3+ or cleared (not recorded which). CDR3 DNA, as far as it was read: TGCGCCAGCAGCTGGGGACAGGAGGGTTCACCG. It translates to CASSWGQEGSP. The whole CDR3 reads CASSWGQEGSPLFF. The full variable domain, with the rest looked up from reference TRBV5-1 and TRBJ2-2, is KAGVTQTPRYLIKTRGQQVTLSCSPISGHRSVSWYQQTPGQGLQFLFEYFSETQRNKGNFPGRFSGRQFSNSRSEMNVSTLELGDSALYLCASSWGQEGSPLFFGEGSRLTVL.